The sample holds a few counts of the clone carrying this T cell receptor (beta chain). The junction does not match germline at one end; this may be a read error. These data belong to a study of T cells after somatic rescue of genetic block. This CDR3 is 14 amino acids long. Per germline, CDR1 MNHEY and CDR2 SMNVEV (reference sequence). TCRdb's table, derived via immunoSEQ multiplex PCR, lists solely in-frame clones and lacks some. The table lists about 14,000 clones, over 60% of them singletons. The clonotype was recovered from a man aged 18 to 29. The V gene is TRBV27, the J gene TRBJ2-3; TRBD1 or TRBD2 may be the D gene (5 bases each). The sample consisted of peripheral blood mononuclear cells (PBMCs). Here the CDR3 reads CASSLSRLGVPILF. CDR3 nucleotides: TGTGCCAGCAGTTTATCCCGTTTGGGGGTCCCCATTCTTTTT.